A selection of T cell receptor beta chains follows, all from one sample in a study of blood T cell repertoires in COVID-19. Assay: immunoSEQ multiplex PCR; the TCRdb copy retains only in-frame clones and omits some. The table shows about 190,000 clones, with roughly nine tenths occurring only once. Material: peripheral blood. Every receptor here comes from a man aged 55 to 70 with active or convalescent COVID-19. The CDR3 runs from the conserved cysteine through the conserved F or W. The order of the fields is clone size, D gene, J gene, V gene, CDR3 protein, CDR3 DNA. The D gene is left open where the match is weak. Expanded clones are given a class, and other clones once, few, many or no size at all.

NA TRBD1 TRBJ1-1 TRBV14 CASSQTGQINTEAFF TGTGCCAGCAGCCAAACGGGACAGATTAACACTGAAGCTTTCTTT
NA NA TRBJ2-7 TRBV6-5 CASSLPYEQYF TGTGCCAGCAGCCTACCCTACGAGCAGTACTTC
NA NA TRBJ2-2 TRBV5-1 CASSLIGGYTGELFF TGCGCCAGCAGCTTGATCGGGGGATACACCGGGGAGCTGTTTTTT
NA TRBD1 TRBJ2-3 TRBV7-3 CASSSGTGRDTQYF TGTGCCAGCAGCTCAGGGACAGGTCGAGATACGCAGTATTTT
NA TRBD1 TRBJ1-6 TRBV5-4 CASSQDREVSPLHF TGTGCCAGCAGCCAGGACAGGGAAGTCTCACCCCTCCACTTT
few NA TRBJ1-1 TRBV6-1 CASSEVVTVKAFF TGTGCCAGCAGTGAAGTTGTGACAGTCAAAGCTTTCTTT
NA NA TRBJ1-5 TRBV5-5 CASSPEHDQPQHF TGTGCCAGCAGCCCCGAACACGATCAGCCCCAGCATTTT
once NA TRBJ1-3 TRBV6-6 CASSYTDHSGNTIYF TGTGCCAGCAGTTACACAGATCACTCTGGAAACACCATATATTTT
NA NA TRBJ2-3 TRBV5-5 CASSRYSDFTDTQYF TGTGCCAGCAGCCGATATAGTGACTTCACAGATACGCAGTATTTT
NA NA TRBJ1-2 TRBV11-2 CASSSYDRPSYGYTF TGTGCCAGCAGCTCGTATGACAGACCCAGCTATGGCTACACCTTC
NA TRBD1 TRBJ1-5 TRBV4-1 CASSPGQVSNQPQHF TGCGCCAGCAGCCCCGGACAGGTTAGCAATCAGCCCCAGCATTTT
NA NA TRBJ1-6 TRBV2 CASSTGHTSPLHF TGTGCCAGCTCCACAGGGCACACGTCCCCCCTCCACTTT
NA NA TRBJ1-1 TRBV29-1 CSVRVGYTEAFF TGCAGCGTGAGGGTAGGGTACACTGAAGCTTTCTTT
NA NA TRBJ2-6 TRBV5-1 CASSPAFMTGANVLTF TGCGCCAGCAGCCCAGCGTTCATGACTGGGGCCAACGTCCTGACTTTC
NA NA TRBJ1-2 TRBV18 CASSTSQDYGYTF TGTGCCAGCTCTACGAGCCAGGACTATGGCTACACCTTC
NA NA TRBJ2-4 TRBV7-2 CASSAKTPIQYF TGTGCCAGCAGCGCTAAAACCCCCATTCAGTACTTC
NA NA TRBJ2-3 TRBV12-3/TRBV12-4 CASSLGGNTQYF TGTGCCAGCAGTTTAGGAGGGAATACGCAGTATTTT
many TRBD2 TRBJ2-1 TRBV5-1 CASSLVSSGYNEQFF TGCGCCAGCAGCTTGGTATCTAGCGGGTACAATGAGCAGTTCTTC
NA NA TRBJ2-1 TRBV24-1 CATSDHRTRGFYNEQFF TGTGCCACCAGTGACCACCGGACACGTGGGTTCTACAATGAGCAGTTCTTC
NA TRBD2 TRBJ2-7 TRBV5-4 CASSLDLAGGLYEQYF TGTGCCAGCAGCTTGGATCTAGCGGGGGGCCTCTACGAGCAGTACTTC
NA NA TRBJ2-1 TRBV24-1 CATSSTGKAHEQFF TGTGCCACCAGTTCTACCGGGAAGGCCCATGAGCAGTTCTTC
NA TRBD2 TRBJ2-1 TRBV24-1 CATQTSGGHSYNEQFF TGTGCCACCCAAACTAGCGGGGGACACTCCTACAATGAGCAGTTCTTC
NA NA TRBJ1-2 TRBV4-2 CASRQSGSGGRGYTF TGTGCCAGCAGACAAAGTGGTTCCGGGGGTCGGGGCTACACCTTC
NA NA TRBJ2-7 TRBV5-1 CASSGESYEQYF TGCGCCAGCAGCGGGGAGTCCTACGAGCAGTACTTC
NA TRBD2 TRBJ2-3 TRBV3-1/TRBV3-2 CASSPNPGLVTTQYF TGTGCCAGCAGCCCCAATCCGGGACTAGTAACGACGCAGTATTTT
NA NA TRBJ1-4 TRBV9 CASSPSPRIFTNEKLFF TGTGCCAGCAGCCCCAGTCCAAGAATTTTCACTAATGAAAAACTGTTTTTT
NA TRBD1 TRBJ1-2 TRBV6-5 CASSPPGQPNYGYTF TGTGCCAGCAGCCCCCCGGGACAGCCTAACTATGGCTACACCTTC
NA TRBD1 TRBJ1-4 TRBV5-4 CASSRGQGEEKLFF TGTGCCAGCAGCCGGGGACAGGGGGAGGAAAAACTGTTTTTT
NA TRBD1 TRBJ2-2 TRBV3-1/TRBV3-2 CASSQGTGAYTGELFF TGTGCCAGCAGCCAAGGGACAGGGGCTTACACCGGGGAGCTGTTTTTT
NA TRBD1 TRBJ2-6 TRBV28 CASKQGAYGANVLTF TGTGCCAGCAAGCAGGGGGCGTATGGGGCCAACGTCCTGACTTTC
NA TRBD1 TRBJ2-7 TRBV6-5 CASIRTGMAYEQYF TGTGCCAGCATTAGGACAGGGATGGCCTACGAGCAGTACTTC
NA NA TRBJ2-3 TRBV5-1 CASSLSVGSTDTQYF TGCGCCAGCAGCTTGAGCGTCGGTAGCACAGATACGCAGTATTTT
NA TRBD1 TRBJ1-2 TRBV11-1 CASSLGQGTYGYTF TGTGCCAGCAGCCTAGGACAGGGGACCTATGGCTACACCTTC
once TRBD1 TRBJ2-7 TRBV11-3 CASSLGQRYEQYF TGTGCCAGCAGCTTGGGACAGAGATACGAGCAGTACTTC
once TRBD1 TRBJ2-1 TRBV6-5 CATIQGVSYNEQFF TGTGCCACAATTCAGGGGGTTTCCTACAATGAGCAGTTCTTC
few NA TRBJ1-2 TRBV29-1 CSVVFLQGSGYTF TGCAGCGTTGTTTTTCTTCAGGGGTCTGGCTACACCTTC
NA NA TRBJ1-1 TRBV7-6 CASSLRGLGNTEAFF TGTGCCAGCAGCCTCAGAGGGTTAGGGAACACTGAAGCTTTCTTT
NA NA TRBJ2-2 TRBV9 CASSVAAGAKPTNTGELFF TGTGCCAGCAGCGTAGCGGCAGGGGCCAAACCTACGAACACCGGGGAGCTGTTTTTT
NA NA TRBJ1-4 TRBV27 CASSLRVEEKLFF TGTGCCAGCAGTTTGAGGGTTGAGGAAAAACTGTTTTTT
NA NA TRBJ1-2 TRBV25-1 CASSEYSQIGYGYTF TGTGCCAGCAGTGAATATAGCCAGATTGGGTATGGCTACACCTTC
few NA TRBJ2-3 TRBV21-1 CASSKVRGVPSTDTQYF TGTGCCAGCAGCAAAGTTCGGGGGGTCCCTAGCACAGATACGCAGTATTTT
NA NA TRBJ1-1 TRBV3-1/TRBV3-2 CASSQETGPGAEAFF TGTGCCAGCAGCCAAGAAACGGGTCCAGGGGCTGAAGCTTTCTTT
NA NA TRBJ1-6 TRBV7-9 CASSLSGSPLHF TGTGCCAGCAGCTTATCCGGTTCACCCCTCCACTTT
NA TRBD2 TRBJ2-1 TRBV9 CASSKGISPGLAGGRSSDEQFF TGTGCCAGCAGCAAAGGGATCTCGCCGGGACTAGCGGGGGGGCGTTCAAGCGATGAGCAGTTCTTC
NA NA TRBJ1-1 TRBV5-6 CASSQTANTEAFF TGTGCCAGCAGTCAGACAGCTAACACTGAAGCTTTCTTT
NA NA TRBJ1-3 TRBV10-3 CAISDGGTTGNTIYF TGTGCCATCAGTGACGGGGGGACTACTGGAAACACCATATATTTT
NA NA TRBJ2-1 TRBV30 CAWRWKGGNEQFF TGTGCCTGGAGGTGGAAGGGGGGGAATGAGCAGTTCTTC
NA NA TRBJ1-1 TRBV19 CASSIMGGDTEAFF TGTGCCAGTAGTATAATGGGGGGGGACACTGAAGCTTTCTTT
NA TRBD1 TRBJ1-2 TRBV12-3/TRBV12-4 CASSDRASWGYTF TGTGCCAGCAGCGACAGGGCCTCGTGGGGCTACACCTTC
NA NA TRBJ1-1 TRBV10-3 CAISESGLRVPEAFF TGTGCCATCAGTGAGTCGGGCCTGAGAGTCCCTGAAGCTTTCTTT
NA NA TRBJ1-6 TRBV27 CASSLTFNSYNSPLHF TGTGCCAGCAGTTTAACCTTCAACAGTTATAATTCACCCCTCCACTTT